This TCR beta chain was identified in a study of blood T cell repertoires in COVID-19. Overall study context: Samples of COVID-19 (acute and convalescent) were obtained from the United States, Italy and Spain. From T cells, B-cell-depleted T cells, or PBMCs came the material, which was cDNA or gDNA.

In the source study's methods: By means of reference gene primer amplification, nucleated cell counts were estimated. TCRdb keeps only in-frame clones here, not all; method: immunoSEQ multiplex PCR. That table gives V, J and clone size, and the DNA gave D and trimming. The sample lists 55,000 to 75,000 clones; 85% to 90% were seen once. There are 13 residues in the CDR3. From germline, CDR1 is GTSNPN and CDR2 SVGIG (reference sequence). Between the trimmed V and J ends, which lost 0 bases and 6 bases, there was a span of 8 bases. The source is a man between 60 and 75 years old with acute or convalescent COVID-19. Input material: peripheral blood. The chain joins TRBV30 to TRBJ2-2; possibly TRBD1 for D (5 bases). The CDR3 DNA sequence: TGTGCCTGGAGTGTATTGGGGCCCGGGGAGCTGTTTTTT. The encoded protein is CAWSVLGPGELFF.